The 25 T cell receptor beta chains below come from one sample, sequenced in a study of control samples from healthy donors and cancer patients. Assay used: immunoSEQ multiplex PCR; TCRdb lists only in-frame clones, some missing. The sample records 150,000 to 200,000 clones, around 92% being singletons. Sequenced material: blood. These receptor sequences come from a woman in her thirties in good health.

This chain uses TRBV27 with TRBJ1-2; D not resolved. Germline V gives CDR1 MNHEY, CDR2 SMNVEV (reference sequence). CDR3 length: 14 residues. The germline V and J ends were trimmed by 0 bases and 5 bases, with 10 bases remaining between them. The CDR3 reads CASSLSHRAYGYTF. Written as DNA, the CDR3 is TGTGCCAGCAGTTTATCCCACCGGGCTTATGGCTACACCTTC.

V usage is TRBV6-6 and J usage is TRBJ2-5, with TRBD2 matching 10 bases. The CDR3 extends over 14 amino acids. V lost 5 bases and J lost 2; bases outside the gene matches: 2. Germline CDR1 is MNHNY and CDR2 is SVGAGI (reference sequence). CDR3 residues: CASSRTSGQETQYF. DNA of the CDR3: TGTGCCAGCAGTCGGACTAGCGGACAAGAGACCCAGTACTTC.

This chain connects TRBV5-1 to TRBJ2-7; D might be TRBD1 or TRBD2, each matching 5 bases. This CDR3 comprises 13 residues. Germline CDR1 reads SGHRS; CDR2 reads YFSETQ. Trimming left V 4 bases short and J 7 bases short, with 15 bases between. The DNA for the CDR3 is TGCGCCAGCAGCCGGGACGCTTCGGGGGAGCAGTACTTC. Encoded protein: CASSRDASGEQYF.

This chain links TRBV7-2 with TRBJ2-3; TRBD2 matches at 14 bases. This CDR3 contains 16 residues. The germline gives CDR1 SGHTA, CDR2 FQGNSA. Trimming at V came to 3 bases and at J to 5 bases, leaving 4 bases not matched to a gene. The CDR3 sequence: CASSFGLAGGKDTQYF. The CDR3 bases are TGTGCCAGCAGCTTCGGACTAGCGGGAGGAAAAGATACGCAGTATTTT. Full variable domain (rest looked up from reference TRBV7-2 and TRBJ2-3): GAGVSQSPSNKVTEKGKDVELRCDPISGHTALYWYRQSLGQGLEFLIYFQGNSAPDKSGLPSDRFSAERTGGSVSTLTIQRTQQEDSAVYLCASSFGLAGGKDTQYFGPGTRLTVL.

A word on this clone: Additional DNA sequences in this sample encode the identical CDR3. The J gene is TRBJ2-7, the V gene TRBV10-3; TRBD1 matches at 9 bases. Germline V gene lookup returns CDR1 ENHRY and CDR2 SYGVKD. The trim removed 4 bases at V and 4 bases at J, leaving 5 bases unmatched. CDR3 size: 14 residues. The CDR3 region is CAISGGTGSYEQYF. As DNA, the CDR3 is TGTGCCATCAGTGGTGGGACAGGGTCGTACGAGCAGTACTTC.

The chain combines TRBV5-1 with TRBJ1-1; D is uncertain. CDR1 is SGHRS, CDR2 YFSETQ, per germline. V dropped 4 bases and J dropped 1 base, with 8 bases sitting between them. The CDR3 contains 13 residues. The CDR3 is CASSGYTNTEAFF. CDR3 coding DNA: TGCGCCAGCAGCGGATATACGAACACTGAAGCTTTCTTT.

J is TRBJ2-7 and V is TRBV9; 9 bases are shared with TRBD2. The V gene's germline CDR1 is SGDLS and CDR2 YYNGEE. V gave up 0 bases and J gave up 3 bases; unmatched junction bases: 4. The CDR3 contains 15 residues. The CDR3 region has the DNA TGTGCCAGCAGCGTAGGAGCGGGGGGCCGCTACGAGCAGTACTTC. Translated: CASSVGAGGRYEQYF.

V usage is TRBV2 and J usage is TRBJ1-1, with D unresolved. The germline V gene has CDR1 SNHLY and CDR2 FYNNEI. V lost 2 bases and J lost 3, with 10 bases in between. CDR3 length: 14 amino acids. CDR3 region: CASSETTGYTEAFF. Written as DNA, the CDR3 is TGTGCCAGCAGTGAAACGACGGGGTACACTGAAGCTTTCTTT.

The chain is built from TRBV3-1 (or the pseudogene TRBV3-2) and TRBJ2-1; TRBD2 aligns across 15 bases. The CDR3 consists of 16 residues. Germline CDR1 reads LGHDT; CDR2 reads YNNKEL (reference sequence). Trimming cost V 4 bases and J 7 bases; bases outside gene matches: 5. In DNA form, the CDR3 reads TGTGCCAGCAGCCGGCGGACTAGCGGGAGGGATAATGAGCAGTTCTTC. Protein product: CASSRRTSGRDNEQFF.

This rearrangement joins TRBV7-9 to TRBJ2-7, with TRBD2 matching over 11 bases. The junction had 11 bases not matched to a gene; V was cut back by 1 base and J by 3 bases. This CDR3 has 18 residues. Germline assignment: CDR1 SEHNR and CDR2 FQNEAQ (reference sequence). CDR3 in amino acids: CASSLVAWTSGLNYEQYF. In DNA, the CDR3 is TGTGCCAGCAGCTTAGTAGCATGGACTAGCGGGTTAAACTACGAGCAGTACTTC.

J is TRBJ2-3 and V is TRBV11-3; the D is unclear. Trimming removed 1 base from V and 0 bases from J, with 8 bases in between. CDR1 SGHNT and CDR2 YENEEA come from the germline V gene. The CDR3 spans 15 residues. CDR3 sequence: CASSLAYSSTDTQYF. Written as DNA, the CDR3 is TGTGCCAGCAGCTTAGCATACTCTAGCACAGATACGCAGTATTTT.

The V call is TRBV7-9, the J call TRBJ2-7; D not resolved. CDR3 length: 10 amino acids. CDR1 is SEHNR, CDR2 FQNEAQ, per germline (reference sequence). Trimming took off 6 bases at V and 7 bases at J, with 7 bases between the two ends. Here the CDR3 reads CASSGGEQYF. DNA for the CDR3: TGTGCCAGCAGTGGCGGAGAGCAGTACTTC.

V gene TRBV7-2 combines with J gene TRBJ1-1, with 10 positions matching TRBD1. V trimming: 5 bases; J trimming: 4 bases; junction bases outside the gene matches: 7. CDR1 is SGHTA and CDR2 is FQGNSA in the germline V gene. There are 15 residues in the CDR3. The CDR3 nucleotides are TGTGCCAGCAGCACCCGACAGGGGGCGAGCACTGAAGCTTTCTTT. Translated, it gives CASSTRQGASTEAFF.

V usage is TRBV24-1 and J usage is TRBJ2-2, with 8 nucleotides matching TRBD1. V gave up 8 bases and J gave up 3 bases; unmatched junction bases: 4. The germline V gene has CDR1 KGHDR and CDR2 SFDVKD. The CDR3 sequence is 14 residues long. The CDR3 protein is CATTPDRDTGELFF. The CDR3 bases are TGTGCCACCACCCCGGACAGGGACACCGGGGAGCTGTTTTTT.

The V call is TRBV10-3, the J call TRBJ1-4, with D tentatively TRBD1 (6 bases). The CDR3 is made up of 14 amino acids. V gave up 2 bases and J gave up 5 bases, with 9 bases separating them. In germline, CDR1 is ENHRY, CDR2 SYGVKD. CDR3 DNA: TGTGCCATCAGTGAGGGCCAGGGGAATGAAAAACTGTTTTTT. Its translation is CAISEGQGNEKLFF.

This chain joins TRBV11-2 and TRBJ2-1, with TRBD1 as a possible D gene (6 bases). There are 16 residues in the CDR3. Germline-derived CDR1 and CDR2 are SGHAT and FQNNGV. The V end was cut by 3 bases, the J end by 1 base, with 13 bases between. The CDR3 is CASSFRGGQSYNEQFF. The CDR3 DNA sequence: TGTGCCAGCAGCTTTCGTGGGGGCCAATCCTACAATGAGCAGTTCTTC.

This clone was seen only a few times. This rearrangement joins TRBV2 to TRBJ1-5, with a possible D match to TRBD1 (5 bases). Per the germline V gene, CDR1 is SNHLY and CDR2 is FYNNEI. The CDR3 extends over 13 amino acids. V was clipped by 6 bases and J by 1 base, with 7 bases between them. CDR3 in DNA: TGTGCCAGCAGGGGGGAGAGCAATCAGCCCCAGCATTTT. It translates to CASRGESNQPQHF.

The chain couples TRBV10-2 to TRBJ1-6, with 9 bases lining up with TRBD1. CDR3 length: 14 amino acids. V trimming: 5 bases; J trimming: 7 bases; junction bases outside the gene matches: 3. Germline V lookup: CDR1 WSHSY, CDR2 SAAADI. The DNA for the CDR3 is TGCGCCAGCAGTCCGACAGGGGGGAATTCACCCCTCCACTTT. As protein: CASSPTGGNSPLHF.

This clone was counted between two and nine times. V and J are TRBV30 and TRBJ1-4, with D unresolved. CDR1 and CDR2 from the germline V gene are GTSNPN and SVGIG (reference sequence). CDR3 length equals 15 residues. With 0 bases removed from V and 0 bases from J, the gap between germline ends came to 8 bases. This chain's CDR3 is CAWSVPGATNEKLFF. In DNA, the CDR3 is TGTGCCTGGAGTGTCCCAGGAGCAACTAATGAAAAACTGTTTTTT.

The chain has TRBV29-1 and TRBJ2-1; D not resolved. The CDR3 length is 12 residues. Germline V gene lookup returns CDR1 SQVTM and CDR2 ANQGSEA. The V end lost 6 bases, the J end lost 5 bases, and 11 bases lay between the germline ends. CDR3 amino acids: CSVAFLDNEQFF. The CDR3, as DNA: TGCAGCGTCGCCTTCCTAGACAATGAGCAGTTCTTC.

The chain uses TRBV3-1 (or the pseudogene TRBV3-2) and TRBJ1-5; unclear D gene. The germline V and J ends were trimmed by 1 base and 7 bases, with 5 bases remaining between them. This CDR3 has 12 amino acids. Germline assignment: CDR1 LGHDT and CDR2 YNNKEL (reference sequence). The CDR3 reads CASSQGPQPQHF. The CDR3 coding sequence is TGTGCCAGCAGCCAAGGCCCCCAGCCCCAGCATTTT.

This clone was found a few times. The chain carries TRBV27 and TRBJ1-5; 9 nucleotides align to TRBD1. Germline V gives CDR1 MNHEY, CDR2 SMNVEV (reference sequence). V gave up 1 base and J gave up 4 bases; unmatched junction bases: 8. CDR3 length: 17 residues. CDR3 in DNA: TGTGCCAGCAGTTTATTCGGCCTGGACAGGGGAAATCAGCCCCAGCATTTT. Protein sequence: CASSLFGLDRGNQPQHF.

In this sample, this clone turned up a few times. The V and J genes are TRBV7-2 and TRBJ2-5, with TRBD2 matching 9 bases. Germline V gene data show CDR1 as SGHTA and CDR2 as FQGNSA. The CDR3 sequence is 14 residues long. The V segment lost 1 base and the J segment 5 bases; nucleotides outside the gene matches: 2. The CDR3 bases are TGTGCCAGCAGCTTAGGCGCGGGGGGGGAGACCCAGTACTTC. Residues: CASSLGAGGETQYF.

The chain joins TRBV28 to TRBJ1-1; D may be TRBD1 (5 bases). V was shortened by 4 bases and J by 1 base, with 7 bases between the two germline ends. The CDR3 length is 13 residues. CDR1 and CDR2 (germline): MDHEN, SYDVKM. DNA for the CDR3: TGTGCCAGCAGTTATCAGGGGAACACTGAAGCTTTCTTT. Encoded protein: CASSYQGNTEAFF.

This clone has just one count. Here the CDR3 reads CATSRGTGAPYGYTF. The CDR3 DNA is TGTGCCACCAGCAGGGGGACAGGGGCCCCTTATGGCTACACCTTC. The gene calls are TRBV15 and TRBJ1-2; 10 bases line up with TRBD1. Losses at the gene ends were 3 bases for V and 5 bases for J; bases not matched to a gene: 6. This CDR3 spans 15 amino acids. Germline assignment: CDR1 LNHNV and CDR2 YYDKDF (reference sequence).